The rows below give T cell receptor beta chains drawn from one sample of a study of blood T cell repertoires in COVID-19. Profiled with immunoSEQ multiplex PCR; TCRdb holds only in-frame clones, not every one. The profile covers fewer than 350,000 clones, with 81% appearing a single time and roughly 2.9% taken by the ten largest. Sequencing input: peripheral blood. Receptors originate from a woman aged 55-69 years with active or convalescent COVID-19. The CDR3 runs from the conserved cysteine through the conserved F or W. A D gene is named only where the DNA matches it firmly. Only part of the rows carry a size: once, few, many, or a class if the clone is expanded.

>TRBD1|-|15|TRBJ1-4|TRBV29-1
CSVDGAGGFNEKLFF
TGCAGCGTTGACGGAGCAGGGGGATTTAATGAAAAACTGTTTTTT
>-|-|11|TRBJ1-2|TRBV6-5
CASGRGGGYTF
TGTGCCAGCGGAAGGGGTGGTGGCTACACCTTC
>-|-|13|TRBJ1-1|TRBV21-1
CASRGGQGDEAFF
TGTGCCAGCAGGGGTGGGCAGGGCGACGAAGCTTTCTTT
>-|-|12|TRBJ1-2|TRBV5-6
CASSFYQGGYTF
TGTGCCAGCAGCTTCTACCAGGGTGGCTACACCTTC
>-|-|17|TRBJ2-7|TRBV4-3
CASSPPVIDSSSYEQYF
TGCGCCAGCAGCCCCCCCGTTATTGACTCGAGCTCCTACGAGCAGTACTTC
>TRBD1|-|14|TRBJ2-2|TRBV10-3
CAITEGADTGELFF
TGTGCCATCACAGAGGGGGCCGACACCGGGGAGCTGTTTTTT
>-|-|15|TRBJ2-7|TRBV3-1/TRBV3-2
CASQNWGTKTGEQYF
TGTGCCAGCCAGAACTGGGGGACAAAGACGGGGGAGCAGTACTTC
>TRBD2|-|16|TRBJ2-7|TRBV18
CASSPQGSRGDYEQYF
TGTGCCAGCTCACCACAAGGCTCGCGGGGGGACTACGAGCAGTACTTC
>-|-|14|TRBJ1-2|TRBV5-4
CASSLVRVPRGYTF
TGTGCCAGCAGCTTGGTCAGGGTTCCTCGGGGCTACACCTTC
>-|-|13|TRBJ1-1|TRBV10-3
CAISDRRGTEAFF
TGTGCCATCAGTGATCGTAGGGGCACTGAAGCTTTCTTT
>-|-|13|TRBJ1-2|TRBV10-3
CAVRAGDNHGYTF
TGTGCCGTCCGCGCAGGGGATAACCATGGCTACACCTTC
>TRBD1|few|15|TRBJ1-3|TRBV11-3
CASSRDSRSGNTIYF
TGTGCCAGCAGCCGGGACAGCCGCTCTGGAAACACCATATATTTT
>TRBD1|-|19|TRBJ1-2|TRBV6-1
CASSDPSIPTQGRYYGYTF
TGTGCCAGCAGTGATCCTTCGATCCCGACACAGGGGAGATACTATGGCTACACCTTC
>-|-|13|TRBJ1-3|TRBV7-3
CASSLGAGLTIYF
TGTGCCAGCAGCCTAGGCGCTGGTCTAACCATATATTTT
>-|-|16|TRBJ1-4|TRBV5-3
CARSLPKAGVCEKLFF
TGTGCCAGAAGCTTGCCCAAGGCAGGGGTGTGTGAAAAACTGTTTTTT
>-|-|16|TRBJ2-1|TRBV27
CASSSIKLAIADEQFF
TGTGCCAGCAGCTCCATTAAGCTGGCCATAGCCGATGAGCAGTTCTTC
>-|-|13|TRBJ1-2|TRBV5-4
CASSPAQGHGYTF
TGTGCCAGCAGCCCCGCGCAGGGGCATGGCTACACCTTC
>-|few|15|TRBJ1-2|TRBV9
CASSVSATGNYGYTF
TGTGCCAGCAGCGTTAGCGCCACCGGTAACTATGGCTACACCTTC
>TRBD1|-|12|TRBJ1-1|TRBV12-5
CASGWGTAEAFF
TGTGCTAGTGGTTGGGGGACAGCTGAAGCTTTCTTT
>-|-|13|TRBJ2-7|TRBV9
CASSEFRDGEQYF
TGTGCCAGCAGCGAGTTCAGGGATGGGGAGCAGTACTTC